The present T cell receptor (beta chain) was sequenced within a study of early T cells in non-severe SARS-CoV-2 infection. Across the whole study: RNA in bulk from unsorted whole blood was sequenced, and chains were unpaired. Points from the study as a whole: The matching step, a VDJdb search, favored anti-spike CD8 responses and missed private and CD4 specificities.

This clonotype was counted ten times or more. Its specificity is not known. Individual cDNA molecules carried attached unique molecular identifiers. TCRdb re-called the 5' RACE reads with MiXCR, one entry per CDR3 protein. The data hold tens of thousands of distinct CDR3 sequences, with about 12% observed a single time. V was shortened by 3 bases and J by 2 bases, with 4 bases between the two germline ends. This CDR3 region has 12 residues. Germline CDR1 KGHSH, CDR2 LQKENI. The clonotype was recovered from an adult who was a healthcare worker with PCR-confirmed SARS-CoV-2 infection or an uninfected control (not recorded which). The chain employs TRBV18 and TRBJ2-5; D unresolved. Sequencing used whole blood. The CDR3 DNA reads TGTGCCAGCTCACCTCGGCAAGAGACCCAGTACTTC. Amino acid sequence: CASSPRQETQYF.